The 21 T cell receptor beta chains below come from one sample, sequenced in a study of blood T cell repertoires in COVID-19. Assay used: immunoSEQ multiplex PCR; TCRdb lists only in-frame clones, some missing. The data show around 200,000 clones, with 70% to 90% seen just once and 0.95% to 1.5% held by the top ten. Sequencing was carried out using PBMCs or T cells enriched from blood (not recorded which). The receptor source for this set is a man aged 25-45 years who had recovered from COVID-19.

The J gene is TRBJ2-7, the V gene TRBV27, with a weak D call TRBD2 (6 bases). V was clipped by 2 bases and J by 2 bases, with 10 bases between them. Germline V lookup: CDR1 MNHEY, CDR2 SMNVEV (reference sequence). The CDR3 loop spans 14 amino acids. The CDR3 protein is CASSLRGDPYEQYF. The CDR3 DNA reads TGTGCCAGCAGTTTACGCGGGGACCCCTACGAGCAGTACTTC.

The V and J genes are TRBV3-1 (or the pseudogene TRBV3-2) and TRBJ1-1; no firm D call. V was pared by 0 bases and J by 8 bases, with 7 bases between. Per germline, CDR1 LGHDT and CDR2 YNNKEL (reference sequence). The CDR3 has 12 amino acids. The CDR3 region is CASSQDHVEAFF. CDR3 coding DNA: TGTGCCAGCAGCCAAGACCATGTCGAAGCTTTCTTT.

The chain uses TRBV5-6 and TRBJ1-6; 10 bases match TRBD1. CDR3 length: 16 amino acids. The junction had 4 bases not matched to a gene; V was cut back by 0 bases and J by 7 bases. Germline CDR1 is SGHDT and CDR2 is YYEEEE. CDR3 nucleotide sequence: TGTGCCAGCAGCTTGGTGCCGGGACAGGGGAATTCACCCCTCCACTTT. Translation: CASSLVPGQGNSPLHF.

The chain has TRBV6-1 and TRBJ2-7, with 10 positions matching TRBD2. The V segment lost 2 bases and the J segment 2 bases; nucleotides outside the gene matches: 15. Germline loops: CDR1 MNHNS, CDR2 SASEGT. This CDR3 is 19 amino acids long. CDR3 DNA: TGTGCCAGCAGTGAAAATCACGGGACTAGCGTCCCGTTCCCCTACGAGCAGTACTTC. Protein product: CASSENHGTSVPFPYEQYF.

The gene calls are TRBV4-3 and TRBJ1-1, with 8 bases aligning to TRBD1. The J segment lost 3 bases and the V segment lost 2 bases, leaving 5 bases of the junction unmatched. Germline V gives CDR1 LGHNA, CDR2 YSLEER. The CDR3 sequence is 15 residues long. The CDR3 bases are TGCGCCAGCAGCCAATCCCAGGGGGCGTACACTGAAGCTTTCTTT. Translation: CASSQSQGAYTEAFF.

The rearrangement links TRBV5-1 to TRBJ2-2; a weak D match, TRBD1 (6 bases). V lost 4 bases and J 5 bases, leaving 24 bases between the germline ends. Germline CDR1 is SGHRS and CDR2 is YFSETQ. The CDR3 loop spans 18 amino acids. The CDR3 sequence is CASSISPGHQTATGELFF. CDR3 coding DNA: TGCGCCAGCAGCATATCTCCGGGACATCAAACGGCAACCGGGGAGCTGTTTTTT.

The chain links TRBV6-2 or TRBV6-3 to TRBJ1-6, with D perhaps TRBD1 (5 bases). Trimming left V 5 bases short and J 2 bases short, with 7 bases between. CDR1 is MNHEY and CDR2 is SVGEGT in the germline V gene. This CDR3 contains 14 residues. The CDR3 DNA reads TGTGCCAGCAGTCCGGGGGCCTATAATTCACCCCTCCACTTT. This sequence encodes CASSPGAYNSPLHF.

V usage is TRBV3-1 (or the pseudogene TRBV3-2) and J usage is TRBJ1-4; D uncertain. Trimming took off 2 bases at V and 0 bases at J, with 13 bases between the two ends. The CDR3 runs to 17 residues. Germline loops: CDR1 LGHDT, CDR2 YNNKEL (reference sequence). The CDR3 spells CASSQTLGTSTNEKLFF. CDR3 DNA: TGTGCCAGCAGCCAAACTCTAGGCACTTCAACTAATGAAAAACTGTTTTTT.

V and J are TRBV28 and TRBJ2-3, with D possibly matching TRBD2 (5 bases). The V end was cut by 7 bases, the J end by 1 base, with 18 bases between. The CDR3 is 16 amino acids. Per the germline V gene, CDR1 is MDHEN and CDR2 is SYDVKM. CDR3 sequence (DNA): TGTGCCAGCACCAAAGGACTGGGGAGTCGCACAGATACGCAGTATTTT. Protein: CASTKGLGSRTDTQYF.

The chain carries TRBV7-9 and TRBJ2-7, with 8 bases fitting TRBD1. J lost 1 base, V lost 5 bases, and 10 bases had no gene match. The CDR3 sequence is 16 residues long. Germline CDR1 is SEHNR and CDR2 is FQNEAQ (reference sequence). The CDR3 sequence is CASSPFGDRTSYEQYF. CDR3 nucleotides: TGTGCCAGCAGCCCTTTCGGGGACAGGACGTCCTACGAGCAGTACTTC.

The gene calls are TRBV19 and TRBJ2-1, with 8 bases that match TRBD2. From germline, CDR1 is LNHDA and CDR2 SQIVND (reference sequence). This CDR3 contains 14 residues. J was trimmed by 2 bases and V by 6 bases; bases with no gene match: 3. In DNA, the CDR3 is TGTGCCAGTAGAACTAGCGGACCCTACAATGAGCAGTTCTTC. This sequence encodes CASRTSGPYNEQFF. The full variable domain, in which reference TRBV19 and TRBJ2-1 provide the parts outside the CDR3, is DGGITQSPKYLFRKEGQNVTLSCEQNLNHDAMYWYRQDPGQGLRLIYYSQIVNDFQKGDIAEGYSVSREKKESFPLTVTSAQKNPTAFYLCASRTSGPYNEQFFGPGTRLTVL.

The V and J genes are TRBV30 and TRBJ1-2; maybe TRBD1 (5 bases). CDR1 is GTSNPN and CDR2 is SVGIG in the germline V gene (reference sequence). The germline V and J ends were trimmed by 3 bases and 4 bases, with 15 bases remaining between them. The CDR3 loop spans 14 amino acids. CDR3: CAWRRQISPYGYTF. CDR3 DNA sequence: TGTGCCTGGAGGCGACAGATTTCGCCCTATGGCTACACCTTC.

V is TRBV9 and J is TRBJ2-3; D uncertain. The CDR3 contains 16 residues. From germline, CDR1 is SGDLS and CDR2 YYNGEE. The V and J ends lost 6 bases and 2 bases respectively, with 19 bases between them. The CDR3 is CASTTTGVFHTDTQYF. CDR3 nucleotide sequence: TGTGCCAGCACGACAACCGGCGTCTTTCACACAGATACGCAGTATTTT.

The J gene is TRBJ2-1, the V gene TRBV2, with 11 positions matching TRBD2. Losses at the gene ends were 6 bases for V and 7 bases for J; bases not matched to a gene: 11. The CDR3 has 16 amino acids. The germline V gene has CDR1 SNHLY and CDR2 FYNNEI. The CDR3: CASSADSGRAGNEQFF. The CDR3 region has the DNA TGTGCCAGCAGCGCCGATAGCGGGAGGGCCGGGAATGAGCAGTTCTTC.

J is TRBJ2-7 and V is TRBV30; D call uncertain. Germline V gene data show CDR1 as GTSNPN and CDR2 as SVGIG (reference sequence). The CDR3 spans 10 residues. V lost 2 bases and J lost 6, with 5 bases in between. Here the CDR3 DNA reads TGTGCCTGGAGTCGCGGCGAGCAGTACTTC. It translates to CAWSRGEQYF.

This chain uses TRBV29-1 with TRBJ2-3; possible D gene TRBD1, 6 bases. CDR1 is SQVTM and CDR2 is ANQGSEA in the germline V gene. The V end lost 4 bases, the J end lost 6 bases, and 11 bases lay between the germline ends. The CDR3 spans 12 residues. This CDR3 is CSVALGADTQYF. CDR3 DNA sequence: TGCAGCGTTGCTTTGGGGGCGGATACGCAGTATTTT.

The J gene is TRBJ2-2, the V gene TRBV7-2; D not resolved. The germline V gene has CDR1 SGHTA and CDR2 FQGNSA. The CDR3 is made up of 16 amino acids. The V end was cut by 1 base, the J end by 2 bases, with 11 bases between. The CDR3 coding sequence is TGTGCCAGCAGCTTAGTTGGCCTTTCCAACACCGGGGAGCTGTTTTTT. Translating it yields CASSLVGLSNTGELFF.

For the CDR3, the DNA is TGTGCCAGCAGCAAAGCGGACAGGGGGGCAACTAATGAAAAACTGTTTTTT. Protein: CASSKADRGATNEKLFF. J is TRBJ1-4 and V is TRBV21-1; TRBD1 is the table's D call and was not checked against the DNA. TRBV21-1 is a pseudogene. The CDR3 consists of 17 residues.

The chain is built from TRBV28 and TRBJ2-1, with a tentative D call TRBD2 (6 bases). V shed 2 bases and J shed 6 bases, with 17 bases lying between them. CDR1 and CDR2 (germline): MDHEN, SYDVKM. The CDR3 totals 16 residues. DNA of the CDR3: TGTGCCAGCAGTTTAGTTCGGGGGATGGGGCGCAATGAGCAGTTCTTC. Translation: CASSLVRGMGRNEQFF.

V gene TRBV19 combines with J gene TRBJ1-1; 9 bases match TRBD1. The CDR3 totals 14 residues. The junction had 1 base not matched to a gene; V was cut back by 5 bases and J by 0 bases. CDR1 LNHDA and CDR2 SQIVND come from the germline V gene (reference sequence). In DNA, the CDR3 is TGTGCCAGTAGTTGGGACAGGGTGAACACTGAAGCTTTCTTT. Its translation: CASSWDRVNTEAFF. The variable domain in full, completed from reference TRBV19 and TRBJ1-1, reads DGGITQSPKYLFRKEGQNVTLSCEQNLNHDAMYWYRQDPGQGLRLIYYSQIVNDFQKGDIAEGYSVSREKKESFPLTVTSAQKNPTAFYLCASSWDRVNTEAFFGQGTRLTVV.

The CDR3 loop is CASQRGHDTEAFF. CDR3 DNA sequence: TGTGCCAGCCAGAGGGGGCACGACACTGAAGCTTTCTTT. The V gene is TRBV6-5, the J gene TRBJ1-1; 7 positions match TRBD1. This CDR3 has 13 amino acids. Trimming at V came to 8 bases and at J to 3 bases, leaving 6 bases not matched to a gene. The germline V gene has CDR1 MNHEY and CDR2 SVGAGI.